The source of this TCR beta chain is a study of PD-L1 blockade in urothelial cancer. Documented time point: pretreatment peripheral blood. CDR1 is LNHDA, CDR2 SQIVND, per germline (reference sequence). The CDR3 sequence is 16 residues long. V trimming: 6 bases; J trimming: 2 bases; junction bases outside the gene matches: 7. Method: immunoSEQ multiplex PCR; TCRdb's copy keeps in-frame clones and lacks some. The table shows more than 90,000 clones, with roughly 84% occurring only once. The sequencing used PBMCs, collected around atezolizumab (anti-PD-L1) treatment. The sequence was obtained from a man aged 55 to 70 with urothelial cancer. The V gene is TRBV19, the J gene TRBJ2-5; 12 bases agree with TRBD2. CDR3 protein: CASRKRTSGDQETQYF. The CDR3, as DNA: TGTGCCAGTAGAAAGAGGACTAGCGGGGATCAAGAGACCCAGTACTTC.